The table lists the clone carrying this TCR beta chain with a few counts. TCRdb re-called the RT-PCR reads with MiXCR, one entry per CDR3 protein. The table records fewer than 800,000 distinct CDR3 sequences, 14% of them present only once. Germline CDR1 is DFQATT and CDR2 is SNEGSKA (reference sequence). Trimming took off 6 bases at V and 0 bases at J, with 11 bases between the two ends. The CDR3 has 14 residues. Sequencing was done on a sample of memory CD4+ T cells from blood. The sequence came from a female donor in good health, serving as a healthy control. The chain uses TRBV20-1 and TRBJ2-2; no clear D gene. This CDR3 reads CSASSTTNTGELFF. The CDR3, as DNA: TGCAGTGCGTCCAGCACGACGAACACCGGGGAGCTGTTTTTT.